This T cell receptor (beta chain) was identified during a study of blood T cell repertoires in COVID-19. Study-wide context: COVID-19 samples collected from the United States, Italy and Spain covered acute and convalescent phases. Sources were T cells, B-cell-depleted T cells, or PBMCs; the material itself was cDNA or gDNA.

The CDR3 covers 15 residues. Germline V gene data show CDR1 as MNHEY and CDR2 as SVGAGI. The V segment lost 6 bases and the J segment 2 bases; nucleotides outside the gene matches: 7. As handled by the study authors: For nucleated cells, counts were estimated from reference gene primer amplification. Method: immunoSEQ multiplex PCR; TCRdb's copy keeps in-frame clones and lacks some. V and J calls and clone size are copied from that table; D and trimming were computed from the DNA. Of tens of thousands of clones listed, roughly 90% were seen once; the top ten hold around 10%. The sample comprised peripheral blood. This rearrangement joins TRBV6-5 to TRBJ2-7, with 10 bases identical to TRBD1. This sequence originates from a woman aged 80 or older with active COVID-19. The CDR3 is CASRRTGTGAYEQYF. CDR3 DNA sequence: TGTGCCAGCAGGCGAACCGGGACAGGGGCCTACGAGCAGTACTTC.